This TCR beta chain was documented in a study of cytomegalovirus exposure and HLA in healthy donors. For this clone: The antigen remains unidentified.

This PCR relied on a set of 60 Vbeta primers and 13 Jbeta primers. Clones were sequenced by immunoSEQ multiplex PCR, and TCRdb holds only the in-frame ones, with some missing. Of 180,000 or so clones in the sample, approximately 80% were seen once. Study-wide results and limits: Cytomegalovirus status was reportedly diagnosed by the classifier with high specificity and sensitivity. Previous analysis showed most TCR beta V segments were productive about 87% or about 30% of the time. In presence/absence analyses, roughly uniform sequencing depth across donors was assumed.

The germline CDR1 and CDR2 sequences are SEHNR and FQNEAQ (reference sequence). The CDR3 runs to 17 residues. The V and J ends lost 2 bases and 0 bases respectively, with 14 bases between them. The gene calls are TRBV7-9 and TRBJ1-3; D is perhaps TRBD1 (5 bases). This sequence originates from a woman aged 45-65 years in good health and CMV-seropositive. Sample: PBMCs. CDR3 residues: CASSLSRGISSGNTIYF. CDR3 coding DNA: TGTGCCAGCAGCTTAAGTAGGGGCATCAGCTCTGGAAACACCATATATTTT.